This T cell receptor (beta chain) was profiled in a study of blood T cell repertoires in COVID-19. Across the study: Sources were T cells, B-cell-depleted T cells, or PBMCs; the material itself was cDNA or gDNA.

Authors' data handling: Amplifying reference gene primers gave estimates of nucleated cell counts. Some clones are missing from TCRdb's copy, which holds only in-frame ones; the method was immunoSEQ multiplex PCR. The D gene and trimming were derived from the DNA, and the V and J assignments and clone size from that table. The repertoire holds around 100,000 clones, with 80% to 95% as singletons. As to this clone: The sample holds other DNA sequences that translate to the same CDR3.

Germline assignment: CDR1 MGHRA and CDR2 YSYEKL. The CDR3 has 16 residues. The ends lost 1 base at V and 4 bases at J; junction bases unmatched: 3. The chain is built from TRBV4-1 and TRBJ2-1; 11 positions match TRBD2. Specimen: peripheral blood. This receptor was identified in a man between 18 and 29 years old with acute or convalescent COVID-19. CDR3 nucleotide sequence: TGCGCCAGCAGCCAAGTCCTAGCGGGGGGATACAATGAGCAGTTCTTC. This gives the protein CASSQVLAGGYNEQFF.